The 5 T cell receptor beta chains reported below all come from one sample, sequenced in a study of identical twins. TCRdb called the 5' RACE reads again in MiXCR, with one record for every CDR3 protein. Of about 210,000 distinct CDR3 sequences listed, 9.4% are singletons. The specimen was memory (CD45RO+) T cells sorted from blood. The receptor source for this set is a woman between 18 and 30 years old in good health.

This clonotype was seen only a few times. This rearrangement joins TRBV5-1 to TRBJ2-1, with TRBD1 matching 8 bases. The V and J ends lost 7 bases and 3 bases, in that order; junction bases with no gene match: 9. This CDR3 spans 15 amino acids. Germline V gives CDR1 SGHRS, CDR2 YFSETQ. This chain's CDR3 is CASGIGTGYYNEQFF. CDR3 DNA: TGCGCCAGCGGAATAGGGACAGGATACTACAATGAGCAGTTCTTC.

This clonotype was recorded a few times. The rearrangement joins TRBV11-2 to TRBJ1-1; D ambiguous. CDR1 is SGHAT and CDR2 is FQNNGV in the germline V gene. Trimming pared 3 bases from V and 7 bases from J, leaving 12 bases between. This CDR3 region has 13 residues. The CDR3 is CASSFNGRSEAFF. In DNA form, the CDR3 reads TGTGCCAGCAGCTTCAACGGGAGGAGTGAAGCTTTCTTT.

This clonotype was observed a few times. The chain carries TRBV30 and TRBJ2-7; 12 bases are a match to TRBD2. Germline loops: CDR1 GTSNPN, CDR2 SVGIG (reference sequence). The CDR3 has 15 residues. Germline trimming cut 2 bases from V and 0 bases from J; bases unmatched to any gene: 2. The CDR3 region is CAWSRGLAGSYEQYF. The CDR3 DNA reads TGTGCCTGGAGTAGGGGACTAGCGGGCTCCTACGAGCAGTACTTC.

The rearrangement joins TRBV20-1 to TRBJ2-4, with TRBD2 matching over 11 bases. The CDR3 extends over 15 amino acids. J lost 1 base, V lost 5 bases, and 4 bases had no gene match. The germline gives CDR1 DFQATT, CDR2 SNEGSKA (reference sequence). The CDR3 coding sequence is TGCAGTGCTCCCTTAGCGGGAGGGGCCAAAAACATTCAGTACTTC. It specifies CSAPLAGGAKNIQYF.

The genes are TRBV20-1 and TRBJ2-7; the match to TRBD2 covers 7 bases. The J segment lost 3 bases and the V segment lost 4 bases, leaving 6 bases of the junction unmatched. The CDR3 spans 13 residues. Germline assignment: CDR1 DFQATT and CDR2 SNEGSKA (reference sequence). The CDR3 sequence is CSATGTMDYEQYF. CDR3 DNA sequence: TGCAGTGCTACCGGGACTATGGACTACGAGCAGTACTTC.